The sequence of this TCR beta chain was determined in a study of fetal regulatory T cell absence and autoimmunity. Findings and limits, study-wide: Oligoclonal TCR enrichment in pancreas over cord blood reached over 85-fold for some clones.

Regarding this clone: Antigen: not known.

Germline CDR1 and CDR2: SGHRS and YFSETQ. V dropped 2 bases and J dropped 4; count of bases not matched to a gene: 4. The length of the CDR3 is 15 residues. This table comes from immunoSEQ multiplex PCR, and its TCRdb copy is limited to in-frame clones, with some not included. The sample yields about 95,000 clones, 55% to 75% seen once. Sequenced sample: pancreas tissue. The sequence was obtained from a male donor with IPEX syndrome. The chain combines TRBV5-1 with TRBJ2-1, with TRBD2 matching 9 bases. The CDR3, as DNA: TGCGCCAGCAGCTTAGGGACTAGCAGATACAATGAGCAGTTCTTC. Translating it yields CASSLGTSRYNEQFF.